These 17 T cell receptor beta chains came from one sample sequenced in a study of T-cell reconstitution after alpha-beta-depleted transplantation in children. The TCRbeta library was prepared with unique molecular identifiers. TCRdb reprocessed the PCR reads via MiXCR and lists one record per CDR3 protein. The sample lists some 500,000 distinct CDR3 sequences; roughly 18% were seen once. The sequencing used PBMCs from the stem cell graft donor, collected from the stem cell graft. The receptors derive from a human donor who donated a stem cell graft to a child with acute lymphoblastic leukemia.

This clonotype showed up many times. The J gene is TRBJ2-7, the V gene TRBV9, with D possibly matching TRBD1 (6 bases). Per the germline V gene, CDR1 is SGDLS and CDR2 is YYNGEE. The germline V and J ends were trimmed by 0 bases and 2 bases, with 6 bases remaining between them. The CDR3 has 13 amino acids. In DNA, the CDR3 is TGTGCCAGCAGCGTAGGGACAGCCTACGAGCAGTACTTC. It translates to CASSVGTAYEQYF.

V usage is TRBV29-1 and J usage is TRBJ1-1; D is unclear. Germline values: CDR1 SQVTM, CDR2 ANQGSEA. V lost 0 bases and J lost 0, with 11 bases in between. The CDR3 runs to 15 residues. This CDR3 reads CSVEDRGRLNTEAFF. CDR3 bases: TGCAGCGTTGAAGATCGCGGTCGGCTGAACACTGAAGCTTTCTTT.

The chain couples TRBV5-1 to TRBJ1-1, with D unresolved. V was clipped by 3 bases and J by 5 bases, with 11 bases between them. CDR3 length: 13 amino acids. The V gene's germline CDR1 is SGHRS and CDR2 YFSETQ. The CDR3, as DNA: TGCGCCAGCAGCTCCAATAGGGAGACTGAAGCTTTCTTT. It translates to CASSSNRETEAFF.

The chain links TRBV7-7 to TRBJ2-5; TRBD2 matches at 7 bases. The V segment lost 2 bases and the J segment 4 bases; nucleotides outside the gene matches: 13. This CDR3 comprises 17 residues. Looked up from germline, CDR1 is SSHAT and CDR2 is FNYEAQ (reference sequence). The CDR3 protein is CASSLFGGSVLGETQYF. The DNA for the CDR3 is TGTGCCAGCAGCTTATTCGGCGGGAGTGTTTTGGGAGAGACCCAGTACTTC.

The chain joins TRBV5-1 to TRBJ2-7, with D unresolved. The CDR3 runs to 17 residues. Trimming removed 1 base from V and 3 bases from J, with 20 bases in between. CDR1 SGHRS and CDR2 YFSETQ come from the germline V gene. CDR3 residues: CASSLQVFPPTNYEQYF. The CDR3 DNA reads as TGCGCCAGCAGCTTGCAGGTCTTCCCCCCAACAAACTACGAGCAGTACTTC.

Only a few counts were recorded for this clonotype. The rearrangement joins TRBV6-2 or TRBV6-3 to TRBJ1-5, with D maybe TRBD1 (6 bases). This CDR3 region has 16 residues. Germline V gives CDR1 MNHEY, CDR2 SVGEGT. Trimming cost V 6 bases and J 0 bases, with 15 bases left between them. CDR3 region: CASSTGTLYSNQPQHF. CDR3 coding DNA: TGTGCCAGCAGCACCGGGACACTCTATAGCAATCAGCCCCAGCATTTT.

A few counts support this clonotype. The gene calls are TRBV20-1 and TRBJ2-7, with 7 bases that match TRBD1. Trimming removed 3 bases from V and 3 bases from J; junction bases left unmatched: 5. This CDR3 contains 13 residues. The germline gives CDR1 DFQATT, CDR2 SNEGSKA (reference sequence). CDR3 in DNA: TGCAGTGCTAGGCACAGGGGATTCTACGAGCAGTACTTC. Protein product: CSARHRGFYEQYF.

V usage is TRBV7-9 and J usage is TRBJ2-1; D remains ambiguous. The germline V and J ends were trimmed by 1 base and 5 bases, with 9 bases remaining between them. This CDR3 spans 14 amino acids. Germline values: CDR1 SEHNR, CDR2 FQNEAQ (reference sequence). In nucleotides, the CDR3 is TGTGCCAGCAGCTTAGACTACATTAACAATGAGCAGTTCTTC. Amino acids: CASSLDYINNEQFF.

The chain uses TRBV28 and TRBJ1-2; D not resolved. V was trimmed by 7 bases and J by 4 bases, leaving 10 bases between them. CDR3 length equals 12 residues. Germline V CDR1 and CDR2: MDHEN, SYDVKM. CDR3 sequence reads: CASKGSVYGYTF. The CDR3 DNA is TGTGCCAGCAAAGGGAGCGTCTATGGCTACACCTTC.

This clonotype was observed a few times. This rearrangement joins TRBV29-1 to TRBJ2-1, with D hard to call. The germline gives CDR1 SQVTM, CDR2 ANQGSEA. V shed 3 bases and J shed 8 bases, with 5 bases lying between them. CDR3 size: 10 residues. CDR3 in amino acids: CSVEEYEQFF. CDR3 nucleotides: TGCAGCGTTGAGGAGTATGAGCAGTTCTTC.

The V and J genes are TRBV27 and TRBJ1-5; 8 bases map to TRBD1. Trimming at V came to 3 bases and at J to 7 bases, leaving 5 bases not matched to a gene. CDR1 is MNHEY and CDR2 is SMNVEV in the germline V gene (reference sequence). This CDR3 is built from 14 residues. CDR3 nucleotide sequence: TGTGCCAGCAGTTTTCAGGGGGCCCGGCAGCCCCAGCATTTT. Protein: CASSFQGARQPQHF.

This sequence joins TRBV7-9 and TRBJ2-7, with unresolved D. Germline V CDR1 and CDR2: SEHNR, FQNEAQ (reference sequence). This CDR3 has 14 residues. The germline V and J ends were trimmed by 2 bases and 6 bases, with 14 bases remaining between them. In DNA form, the CDR3 reads TGTGCCAGCAGCTTATCCTTATCGTACGCCGAGCAGTACTTC. The encoded protein is CASSLSLSYAEQYF.

V gene TRBV15 combines with J gene TRBJ2-7, with 10 bases aligning to TRBD1. The germline V gene has CDR1 LNHNV and CDR2 YYDKDF (reference sequence). There are 14 residues in the CDR3. V lost 3 bases to trimming and J lost 2 bases; unmatched junction nucleotides: 1. CDR3 bases: TGTGCCACCAGCAGGACAGGGGGCCCCTACGAGCAGTACTTC. It is translated as CATSRTGGPYEQYF.

The genes are TRBV9 and TRBJ2-7; the D gene is possibly TRBD2 (5 bases). The germline V and J ends were trimmed by 0 bases and 4 bases, with 17 bases remaining between them. This CDR3 contains 16 residues. Germline CDR1 and CDR2: SGDLS and YYNGEE. The CDR3 region is CASSVVPSLEGYEQYF. In DNA form, the CDR3 reads TGTGCCAGCAGCGTAGTGCCTAGCCTGGAAGGGTACGAGCAGTACTTC.

This chain connects TRBV20-1 to TRBJ1-1; D possibly corresponds to TRBD1 (6 bases). The CDR3 runs to 12 residues. Germline V gives CDR1 DFQATT, CDR2 SNEGSKA (reference sequence). Between the trimmed V and J ends, which lost 5 bases and 7 bases, there was a span of 14 bases. The CDR3 DNA reads TGCAGTGCTGACACAGGGTTGAGTGAAGCTTTCTTT. Its translation: CSADTGLSEAFF.

The V and J genes are TRBV7-9 and TRBJ1-1; D may be TRBD1 (5 bases). Trimming left V 5 bases short and J 0 bases short, with 16 bases between. Germline V gene data show CDR1 as SEHNR and CDR2 as FQNEAQ (reference sequence). This CDR3 has 16 residues. CDR3 DNA: TGTGCCAGCAGCCCCAGGGTGGGGCAGATGAACACTGAAGCTTTCTTT. It specifies CASSPRVGQMNTEAFF.

This clonotype was detected a few times. V is TRBV20-1 and J is TRBJ2-7; 11 positions match TRBD2. Germline V lookup: CDR1 DFQATT, CDR2 SNEGSKA (reference sequence). The CDR3 has 17 residues. With V trimmed by 5 bases and J by 0 bases, 12 bases remained unmatched. The CDR3 DNA reads as TGCAGTGCTTACCCATCCCGACTAGCGGGGCTCTCCTACGAGCAGTACTTC. This encodes CSAYPSRLAGLSYEQYF.